Listed below are T cell receptor beta chains from one sample, sequenced in a study of cytomegalovirus exposure and HLA in healthy donors. Assay: immunoSEQ multiplex PCR; the TCRdb copy retains only in-frame clones and omits some. The sample holds approximately 150,000 clones, roughly four fifths seen once. Sequencing input: PBMCs. The receptors here all came from a man aged 50 or older in good health and CMV-seropositive. The CDR3 runs from the conserved cysteine through the conserved F or W. The D gene is left open where the match is weak. Expanded clones get a size class; other rows say once, few or many, or leave the size out.

V: TRBV9; size: -; D: TRBD2; J: TRBJ2-1; CDR3: CASSVEGLAGGREQFF; DNA: TGTGCCAGCAGCGTAGAGGGACTAGCGGGGGGACGTGAGCAGTTCTTC
V: TRBV5-1; size: -; D: -; J: TRBJ1-4; CDR3: CASSDGTLRAYNEKLFF; DNA: TGCGCCAGCAGTGACGGGACACTAAGGGCGTATAATGAAAAACTGTTTTTT
V: TRBV7-8; size: once; D: -; J: TRBJ2-4; CDR3: CASSLEYGGHKNIQYF; DNA: TGTGCCAGCAGCTTAGAGTATGGGGGACACAAAAACATTCAGTACTTC
V: TRBV5-6; size: -; D: -; J: TRBJ1-2; CDR3: CASSLGRDYGYTF; DNA: TGTGCCAGCAGCTTGGGCAGGGACTATGGCTACACCTTC
V: TRBV7-9; size: -; D: -; J: TRBJ2-3; CDR3: CASSATGAEVSQYF; DNA: TGTGCCAGCAGCGCGACAGGTGCTGAAGTGTCGCAGTATTTT
V: TRBV14; size: -; D: -; J: TRBJ1-2; CDR3: CASSPERRVGYTF; DNA: TGTGCCAGCAGCCCGGAGCGCAGGGTTGGCTACACCTTC
V: TRBV29-1; size: -; D: -; J: TRBJ2-7; CDR3: CSVTTPRSSYEQYF; DNA: TGCAGCGTTACCACGCCAAGGAGCTCCTACGAGCAGTACTTC
V: TRBV9; size: -; D: TRBD2; J: TRBJ2-7; CDR3: CASNLAGGDYEQYF; DNA: TGTGCCAGCAACTTAGCGGGGGGAGACTACGAGCAGTACTTC
V: TRBV6-1; size: -; D: -; J: TRBJ1-6; CDR3: CASSPDRPESPLHF; DNA: TGTGCCAGCAGTCCCGACAGGCCGGAATCACCCCTCCACTTT
V: TRBV19; size: -; D: -; J: TRBJ2-7; CDR3: CASSIRGRTYEQYF; DNA: TGTGCCAGTAGTATTCGGGGGAGGACCTACGAGCAGTACTTC
V: TRBV27; size: -; D: -; J: TRBJ2-1; CDR3: CASSFLGDTPQRGWQFF; DNA: TGTGCCAGCAGTTTTTTGGGAGATACACCCCAACGGGGTTGGCAGTTCTTC
V: TRBV19; size: -; D: -; J: TRBJ2-3; CDR3: CASSIAGSTDTQYF; DNA: TGTGCCAGTAGTATAGCGGGTAGCACAGATACGCAGTATTTT
V: TRBV6-1; size: -; D: TRBD1; J: TRBJ2-7; CDR3: CASRIYGTGGYEQYF; DNA: TGTGCCAGCAGGATATACGGGACAGGGGGCTACGAGCAGTACTTC
V: TRBV6-5; size: -; D: -; J: TRBJ1-1; CDR3: CASSPWGRTEAFF; DNA: TGTGCCAGCTCACCTTGGGGGCGGACTGAAGCTTTCTTT
V: TRBV18; size: -; D: -; J: TRBJ1-5; CDR3: CASSPPGGAGQPQHF; DNA: TGTGCCAGCTCACCACCGGGAGGGGCCGGGCAGCCCCAGCATTTT
V: TRBV5-1; size: -; D: TRBD2; J: TRBJ2-7; CDR3: CASSFASGSSSYEQYF; DNA: TGCGCCAGCAGCTTCGCTAGCGGGAGTTCATCCTACGAGCAGTACTTC
V: TRBV2; size: few; D: -; J: TRBJ2-3; CDR3: CASNGAGAVDTQYF; DNA: TGTGCCAGCAATGGGGCGGGGGCGGTAGATACGCAGTATTTT
V: TRBV9; size: -; D: TRBD1; J: TRBJ1-6; CDR3: CASSERTGGSPLHF; DNA: TGTGCCAGCAGCGAAAGGACAGGTGGATCACCCCTCCACTTT
V: TRBV6-6; size: once; D: TRBD1; J: TRBJ1-4; CDR3: CASSYSGQGYEKLFF; DNA: TGTGCCAGCAGTTACTCCGGACAGGGGTATGAAAAACTGTTTTTT
V: TRBV5-1; size: -; D: TRBD1; J: TRBJ2-2; CDR3: CASSFGTVHTGELFF; DNA: TGCGCCAGCAGCTTCGGGACAGTACACACCGGGGAGCTGTTTTTT
V: TRBV20-1; size: -; D: -; J: TRBJ2-7; CDR3: CSARLEEQYF; DNA: TGCAGTGCTAGGTTGGAGGAGCAGTACTTC
V: TRBV2; size: -; D: TRBD1; J: TRBJ1-6; CDR3: CASRIQGASSPLHF; DNA: TGTGCCAGCAGGATACAGGGGGCGAGTTCACCCCTCCACTTT
V: TRBV7-2; size: -; D: TRBD2; J: TRBJ2-1; CDR3: CASSRLAGEHNEQFF; DNA: TGTGCCAGCAGCCGACTAGCGGGAGAACACAATGAGCAGTTCTTC
V: TRBV28; size: -; D: -; J: TRBJ1-1; CDR3: CASSRLLEGITEAFF; DNA: TGTGCCAGCAGTCGCCTCCTGGAGGGGATCACTGAAGCTTTCTTT